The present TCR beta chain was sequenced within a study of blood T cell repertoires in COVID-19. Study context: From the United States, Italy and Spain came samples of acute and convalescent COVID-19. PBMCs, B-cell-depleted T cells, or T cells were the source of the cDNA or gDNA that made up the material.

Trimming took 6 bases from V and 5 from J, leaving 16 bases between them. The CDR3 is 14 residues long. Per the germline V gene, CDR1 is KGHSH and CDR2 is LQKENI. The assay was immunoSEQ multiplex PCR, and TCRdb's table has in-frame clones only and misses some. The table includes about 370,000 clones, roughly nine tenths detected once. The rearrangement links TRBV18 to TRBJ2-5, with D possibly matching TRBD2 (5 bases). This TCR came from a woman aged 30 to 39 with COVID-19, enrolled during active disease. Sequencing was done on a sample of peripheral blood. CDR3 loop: CASSSGEQGETQYF. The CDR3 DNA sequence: TGTGCCAGCTCGTCCGGGGAGCAAGGGGAGACCCAGTACTTC.